This T cell receptor beta chain was obtained from a study of cytomegalovirus exposure and HLA in healthy donors (dated by TCRdb to 2016 to 2017). Background on the whole study: According to an earlier analysis of 587 of the donors, about 179 million T cells yielded some 120 million unique TCR beta sequences and 276 Gb of sequence data. An earlier analysis of 587 of the donors used high-throughput TCR beta sequencing to judge whether each TCR beta V gene segment behaved as functional or pseudogenic. Four to six DR-DQ haplotypes were handled as single units for association and clustering, since linkage in the cohort was strong. To study patterns of TCR occurrence, a later analysis re-analyzed previously published TCR beta repertoires from 500 to 850 donors and added high-resolution HLA genotyping. Rather than drawing on any new phenotypic data, the later analysis identified candidate immune exposures from TCR beta sequences and the way those sequences occurred across donors. All discovery cohort repertoires had been generated on a single sequencing platform. Class I and class II HLA loci were covered by the typing at four-digit resolution. The number of typed donors differed by locus: about 629-640 for A, B, C, DRB1 and DQB1; approximately 530 for DQA1; 606 for DPA1; and 400 to 480 for DPB1. A separate validation cohort of 100 to 150 different subjects was used in addition to the approximately 670-subject first cohort. Genome-wide SNP genotypes for about three fifths of the roughly 670 donors were used in a later genetic analysis, which treated that subset as a discovery cohort. The study profiled the T cell repertoires of 550 to 700 subjects by immunosequencing and related them to cytomegalovirus serostatus. Of the roughly 430 genotyped donors, over 70% fell in the genetic ancestry cluster associated with self-reported Caucasian donors. To predict cytomegalovirus infection status, the study combined high-throughput TCR immunosequencing, statistical association of individual TCRs with disease status, and machine learning. The study was designed to test whether signatures of past pathogen exposure could be identified by cataloging public T cell receptors. Donor age, sex, ethnicity and CMV serostatus were compiled alongside the repertoire data. Among around 400 genotyped donors of the cohort, an average of approximately 220,000 unique TCR beta nucleotide sequences was sequenced per donor, of which roughly 17% were non-productive. An early release that covered some 640 HLA-typed donors contained around 300 gigabases of sequencing data and 85 million to 100 million unique TCR sequences. The investigation overall reported the following: In a later analysis, the rate of TCR association differed among HLA loci, with DRB1 alleles having the most associated TCRs and HLA-C alleles having the fewest. Sequencing depth was assumed to be roughly uniform across donors in the presence/absence analyses, though that assumption may not hold. Only TCR beta chains were sequenced in this cohort, and the absence of alpha or paired-chain data limited detectable features. When HLA alleles, especially DR and DQ, strongly co-occurred, TCR associations were difficult to assign to individual alleles. The classifier was reported to diagnose cytomegalovirus status with high specificity and sensitivity in both the original and validation cohorts. CMV serostatus was the only immune exposure information available for the cohort. Some IMGT-functional V segments, including TRBV6-2 and TRBV6-3, could not be distinguished by the 87-base-pair reads and were therefore excluded. V-gene and J-gene trimming of TCR beta chains was associated with a missense DCLRE1C variant in a later genetic analysis, and the association was replicated in an independent cohort. Because HLA typing was missing for some donors at each locus, association tests included only the typed subset. The study gave a list of over 150 TCR beta chains associated with cytomegalovirus. A further reported finding was that TCR beta sequences accurately predicted the HLA-A and HLA-B alleles for most subjects in the first cohort. According to a later genetic analysis, donors in an Asian-associated ancestry cluster had fewer N-insertions in productive TCRs than the approximately 670-donor mean. Correlated functional status among segregating V segments might be attributable to linkage disequilibrium, but an unknown experimental factor could not be ruled out. According to a later analysis, most CMV-associated TCR beta chains appeared to be HLA-restricted, and the HLA associations seemed to be driven largely by CMV exposure. In vitro tests confirmed that three of the cytomegalovirus-associated TCR beta chains recognize cytomegalovirus antigens. A later analysis found that HLA-associated TCR beta chains were more clonally expanded and had lower generation probabilities than equally common non-associated chains. A later analysis associated 16,951 TCR beta sequences with specific HLA alleles at a false discovery rate of 0.05. In an earlier analysis of around 500 of the donors, most TCR beta V segments appeared in productive rearrangements about 87% or about 30% of the time, broadly matching IMGT annotations. Around 16 rarely observed V segments, including chromosome 9 orphons, were excluded from the earlier analysis of several hundred of the donors because counts were too low. According to the authors, the approach could potentially be generalized to other disease states and immunological phenotypes. The sequencing pipeline was judged likely to have produced a cluster of highly shared sequence variants as a technical artifact. In a later analysis, several top co-occurrence clusters were reported to appear linked to parvovirus B19, influenza, CMV and Epstein-Barr virus. Most TCR sequences were observed very rarely across donors, whereas some public TCRs were present in many individuals.

Library method: the immunoSEQ multiplex PCR assay. The multiplex PCR relied on a mix of 60 forward primers for TCR Vbeta segments and 13 reverse primers for TCR Jbeta segments. A multiplex PCR assay on genomic DNA amplified the CDR3 region of rearranged TCR beta genes. Amplified TCR beta libraries were sequenced as 87-base-pair reads on the Illumina HiSeq System. As for the authors' bioinformatics: In a later analysis, around 80 million unique TCR beta chains were counted across the 500 to 850 repertoires, and roughly 10 million of these chains were shared by at least two donors. To remove PCR and sequencing errors, raw reads were error-corrected and collapsed into unique sequences using a nearest-neighbor algorithm that merged closely related sequences. V, D and J gene segments were assigned by aligning CDR3 sequences to IMGT reference sequences. For a sequence to be retained, a match of at least six nucleotides to both a V gene segment and a J gene segment was required. A rearrangement counted as productive if the CDR3 had no stop codons and remained in frame with V and J, and every other rearrangement counted as non-productive. Following IMGT convention, CDR3 was defined as the stretch from the second conserved V-encoded cysteine to the conserved J-encoded phenylalanine. The earlier analysis of 587 of the donors excluded sequences that lacked an unambiguous match to a single V gene segment. In an earlier analysis of 587 of the donors, V segments were called functional above 56.7% productive rearrangements and were called segregating when the between-donor standard deviation exceeded 5%. A statistical classification framework was built to diagnose cytomegalovirus status from the catalog of TCR beta chain sequences. In a later analysis, TCR nucleotide sequences were compared against IMGT/GENE-DB human TR gene sequences so that V and J genes could be assigned. The TCRdist pipeline was used in a later analysis to assign CDR3 sequences and most-parsimonious VDJ recombination scenarios. A later analysis defined each TCR beta chain by its CDR3 amino acid sequence plus V-gene family, and excluded reads lacking a unique V-gene family. In a later analysis, fewer than 650 highly shared, low-generation-probability nucleotide sequences were removed to address suspected cross-contamination and a sequencing artifact. In a later analysis, a clonal expansion index was calculated for each public chain from normalized within-repertoire ranks of inferred template counts. In a later analysis, generation probabilities were computed using a VDJ recombination model fitted to out-of-frame rearrangements, and the results were checked against IGoR. Hypergeometric tests were used in a later analysis to score TCR-TCR, TCR-HLA and TCR-CMV co-occurrence, with a repertoire-size bias correction applied to the TCR pairs. False discovery rates were estimated in a later analysis by permuting HLA or CMV assignments 20 times. In a later analysis, co-occurring TCRs were grouped using DBSCAN, and TCRdist sequence similarity was added for clustering within HLA-allele-positive subsets. Repertoires with fewer than 30,000 or more than 120,000 public chains, plus five repertoires with anomalous nucleotide sharing, were excluded from co-occurrence clustering. TCRdb mirrors the immuneACCESS table, restricted to in-frame sequences. Some clones are absent from its copies; in checked studies, under half trace to an unresolved V gene, and the reason for the others is unknown. The V and J calls and clone size are taken from that table; D and trimming were inferred from the DNA. In this sample the table shows 130,000 or so clones, roughly 70% of which occur a single time. Jointly, the top ten make up 6% to 8.5% of the sample.

Points on this clone: Its specific antigen is unknown. Base quality data are lacking; no much larger clone is found one base away. This CDR3 is also generated by other DNA sequences in the sample.

Compared with germline, V lacks 3 bases and J lacks 1 base; bases without a gene match: 4. Taken from cysteine to phenylalanine, the CDR3 has 15 residues. Only the CDR3 region is kept as DNA, spanning 45 bases read in frame from base 1. CDR1 and CDR2 are read off the germline V gene as KGHSH and LQKENI. The cohort was made up of hundreds of healthy bone marrow donors. At the time of sampling, all cohort members were nominally healthy, though unrecorded immune exposures were likely present. The donor tested CMV seropositive and was one of the 289 seropositive cohort members. Every donor gave a peripheral blood sample, and the peripheral blood mononuclear cells from that sample were used for TCR beta sequencing. The Qiagen DNeasy Blood Extraction Kit was used to extract genomic DNA from the blood cell samples.

The sequenced sample was PBMCs. This TCR came from a man aged 35 to 55 in good health and CMV-seropositive. The chain uses TRBV18 and TRBJ1-1; 8 junctional bases match TRBD1. The CDR3 protein: CASSPTGDRNTEAFF. The DNA sequence is as follows: TGTGCCAGCTCACCGACAGGGGATCGGAACACTGAAGCTTTCTTT.